The 25 T cell receptor beta chains presented below share a single source sample, sequenced in a study of cytomegalovirus exposure and HLA in healthy donors. A multiplex PCR was run with 60 Vbeta primers and 13 Jbeta primers. The table came from immunoSEQ multiplex PCR; TCRdb's copy has only in-frame clones and leaves some out. The sample shows around 59,000 clones, 80% of them seen only once. The sequenced material came from PBMCs. These receptors all come from a woman aged 40 to 50 in good health and CMV-seronegative.

The genes are TRBV28 and TRBJ1-2, with a weak D call TRBD1 (6 bases). This CDR3 is built from 16 residues. Germline CDR1 MDHEN, CDR2 SYDVKM. Trimming shortened V by 5 bases and J by 4 bases, and 20 bases separated the two germline ends. The CDR3 DNA is TGTGCCAGCAGTCCCCTAGACAGGCGTATATCCTATGGCTACACCTTC. As protein: CASSPLDRRISYGYTF.

This chain links TRBV9 with TRBJ2-3; TRBD2 aligns across 7 bases. The CDR3 has 16 amino acids. From germline, CDR1 is SGDLS and CDR2 YYNGEE. J gave up 5 bases and V 4 bases, and 13 bases lay outside the gene matches. This CDR3 reads CASSFPSPGGGDTQYF. CDR3 in DNA: TGTGCCAGCAGCTTCCCCTCGCCGGGAGGAGGAGATACGCAGTATTTT.

The chain employs TRBV19 and TRBJ2-7; 10 bases align to TRBD1. V lost 4 bases and J lost 3; bases outside the gene matches: 0. Germline V lookup: CDR1 LNHDA, CDR2 SQIVND (reference sequence). This CDR3 has 13 amino acids. CDR3 loop: CASSRDRGYEQYF. As DNA, the CDR3 is TGTGCCAGTAGTAGGGACAGGGGCTACGAGCAGTACTTC.

The J gene is TRBJ2-2, the V gene TRBV13; TRBD2 aligns across 10 bases. Germline assignment: CDR1 PRHDT and CDR2 FYEKMQ (reference sequence). This CDR3 spans 17 amino acids. V shed 1 base and J 4 bases; nucleotides not matched to a gene: 6. This chain's CDR3 is CASSLAPSGRGTGELFF. The CDR3, as DNA: TGTGCCAGCAGCTTAGCCCCCAGCGGGAGGGGCACCGGGGAGCTGTTTTTT.

The CDR3 DNA follows: TGTGCCAGCAGTCCCGGGACAGGGGGCTCAAGCAATCAGCCCCAGCATTTT. It codes for CASSPGTGGSSNQPQHF. The genes are TRBV28 and TRBJ1-5; 12 bases map to TRBD1. The V gene's germline CDR1 is MDHEN and CDR2 SYDVKM. V lost 5 bases, J lost 1 base, and 6 bases stayed unmatched. The CDR3 has 17 amino acids.

In this sample, this clone turned up once. The chain joins TRBV28 to TRBJ2-7; D might be TRBD1 (6 bases). V was trimmed by 5 bases and J by 7 bases, leaving 21 bases between them. Germline CDR1 reads MDHEN; CDR2 reads SYDVKM. The CDR3 contains 15 residues. The CDR3 protein is CASSPSGQGSSEQYF. CDR3 nucleotides: TGTGCCAGCAGTCCGTCGGGGCAGGGGTCGAGTGAGCAGTACTTC.

In this sample, this clone turned up a few times. The chain links TRBV21-1 to TRBJ2-1; the table's D call, TRBD1, has no DNA check behind it. TRBV21-1 is a pseudogene segment. The CDR3 sequence is 17 residues long. In nucleotides, the CDR3 is TGTGCCAGCAGCAAAAGATTTGGGGACAGGGCTAGAGATGAGCAGTTCTTC. It translates to CASSKRFGDRARDEQFF.

The V gene is TRBV9, the J gene TRBJ2-3, with TRBD1 matching 7 bases. The germline gives CDR1 SGDLS, CDR2 YYNGEE. J gave up 2 bases and V 5 bases, and 11 bases lay outside the gene matches. CDR3 length: 16 residues. CDR3 residues: CASRIDRALYTDTQYF. The CDR3 DNA is TGTGCCAGCAGGATTGACAGGGCCCTTTACACAGATACGCAGTATTTT.

The chain carries TRBV7-9 and TRBJ1-2; no clear D gene. The V gene lost 1 base and the J gene lost 0 bases, with 9 bases spanning the gap. The CDR3 totals 15 residues. Germline loops: CDR1 SEHNR, CDR2 FQNEAQ (reference sequence). CDR3 protein: CASSLVGQPNYGYTF. The CDR3 nucleotides read TGTGCCAGCAGCTTAGTTGGGCAGCCTAACTATGGCTACACCTTC.

A remark on this clone: The junction and the germline gene differ at one end; a read error may be behind it. The rearrangement links TRBV10-3 to TRBJ2-5; 15 positions match TRBD2. The CDR3 runs 17 residues. Germline V lookup: CDR1 ENHRY, CDR2 SYGVKD. CDR3 protein: CAISEGLAGGPQGTQYF. The CDR3 DNA reads as TGTGCCATCAGTGAAGGACTAGCGGGAGGGCCCCAAGGGACCCAGTACTTC.

This chain connects TRBV2 to TRBJ2-7; 10 bases are shared with TRBD1. This CDR3 has 14 amino acids. Germline loops: CDR1 SNHLY, CDR2 FYNNEI. The V and J ends lost 6 bases and 4 bases, in that order; junction bases with no gene match: 6. The CDR3: CASRYRDRGYEQYF. DNA for the CDR3: TGTGCCAGCAGGTACAGGGACAGGGGTTACGAGCAGTACTTC.

V usage is TRBV9 and J usage is TRBJ2-3, with 8 bases lining up with TRBD1. Unmatched junction bases numbered 8, after V lost 0 bases and J lost 2 bases. Germline V gene lookup returns CDR1 SGDLS and CDR2 YYNGEE. The CDR3 extends over 17 amino acids. CDR3 nucleotide sequence: TGTGCCAGCAGCGTAGATCGAACGACAGGGGTCACAGATACGCAGTATTTT. Protein product: CASSVDRTTGVTDTQYF.

As regards this clone: Sequence at one end of the junction differs from germline and may be a read error. This rearrangement joins TRBV7-9 to TRBJ2-1; TRBD2 is a possible D gene (6 bases). There are 15 residues in the CDR3. Per the germline V gene, CDR1 is SEHNR and CDR2 is FQNEAQ (reference sequence). CDR3: CSSSLLVDYENEQFF. CDR3 DNA: TGTTCCAGCAGCTTACTAGTGGACTATGAGAATGAGCAGTTCTTC.

The chain joins TRBV14 to TRBJ2-3, with 7 bases lining up with TRBD2. Germline CDR1 reads SGHDN; CDR2 reads FVKESK. There are 16 residues in the CDR3. In DNA, the CDR3 is TGTTTCAAGCAGCTACTAGCGAGAAATAGCACAGATACGCAGTATTTT. Encoded protein: CFKQLLARNSTDTQYF.

This clone was detected only a few times. The V gene is TRBV15, the J gene TRBJ1-3; D is undetermined. The CDR3 sequence is 14 residues long. Germline-derived CDR1 and CDR2 are LNHNV and YYDKDF (reference sequence). V dropped 5 bases and J dropped 2 bases, with 10 bases sitting between them. CDR3 DNA sequence: TGTGCCACCAGCCTTGAGGGCACTGGAAACACCATATATTTT. It yields the protein CATSLEGTGNTIYF.

The chain employs TRBV2 and TRBJ1-1, with a possible D match to TRBD1 (6 bases). CDR3 length: 14 residues. Germline CDR1 is SNHLY and CDR2 is FYNNEI. Trimming pared 3 bases from V and 1 base from J, leaving 9 bases between. In DNA, the CDR3 is TGTGCCAGCAGTGACAGGGGATGGAACACTGAAGCTTTCTTT. Residues: CASSDRGWNTEAFF.

The genes are TRBV19 and TRBJ1-5; perhaps TRBD1 as D (6 bases). This CDR3 spans 16 amino acids. V lost 4 bases and J lost 5, with 18 bases in between. From germline, CDR1 is LNHDA and CDR2 SQIVND (reference sequence). The CDR3 DNA reads TGTGCCAGTAGTAGTCCCCAACAGGGTTGGCATCAGCCCCAGCATTTT. Its protein is CASSSPQQGWHQPQHF.

In this sample, this clone turned up once. The rearrangement links TRBV28 to TRBJ1-2; 9 positions agree with TRBD1. From germline, CDR1 is MDHEN and CDR2 SYDVKM. V shed 5 bases and J 8 bases; nucleotides not matched to a gene: 3. This CDR3 comprises 12 residues. CDR3 residues: CASSGTGYGYTF. The CDR3 DNA follows: TGTGCCAGCAGTGGGACAGGGTACGGCTACACCTTC.

V and J are TRBV9 and TRBJ2-1; 11 bases fit TRBD1. The ends lost 3 bases at V and 7 bases at J; junction bases unmatched: 3. The CDR3 totals 14 residues. Germline V lookup: CDR1 SGDLS, CDR2 YYNGEE. Here the CDR3 reads CASSGGQGVNEQFF. The CDR3 coding sequence is TGTGCCAGCAGCGGGGGACAGGGGGTAAATGAGCAGTTCTTC.

This clone was counted once. The chain is built from TRBV9 and TRBJ1-3; D is ambiguous. Germline V gene data show CDR1 as SGDLS and CDR2 as YYNGEE. The CDR3 covers 15 residues. Trimming stripped 0 bases from V and 0 bases from J, with 7 bases between. The CDR3 protein is CASSVDSLSGNTIYF. CDR3 coding DNA: TGTGCCAGCAGCGTAGACTCCCTCTCTGGAAACACCATATATTTT.

On this clone itself: Given the absence of the conserved phenylalanine or tryptophan at the CDR3 end, a read error is likely. Because the CDR3's place on the DNA is in doubt, the DNA is left out and the CDR3 is given as listed by TCRdb. V and J are TRBV6-5 and TRBJ2-7; TRBD1, the table's D call, lacks a check against the DNA. Germline CDR1 reads MNHEY; CDR2 reads SVGAGI. The CDR3 sequence runs 8 residues, both termini included. CDR3 sequence: CASSWAGY.

This clone occurred a few times. The chain recombines TRBV10-2 with TRBJ1-1, with unresolved D. Trimming pared 2 bases from V and 5 bases from J, leaving 12 bases between. CDR1 and CDR2 from the germline V gene are WSHSY and SAAADI. The CDR3 is 14 amino acids. The CDR3 coding sequence is TGCGCCAGCAGTGAGACAGAAGGAAAGACTGAAGCTTTCTTT. It specifies CASSETEGKTEAFF.

The chain uses TRBV25-1 and TRBJ1-2, with D possibly TRBD1 on 5 matching bases. The CDR3 is made up of 16 amino acids. V lost 1 base and J 10 bases, leaving 22 bases between the germline ends. Germline CDR1 reads MGHDK; CDR2 reads SYGVNS. This CDR3 reads CASSEWGRGRDQDYTF. As DNA, the CDR3 is TGTGCCAGCAGTGAATGGGGACGGGGGAGGGACCAGGACTACACCTTC.

The chain couples TRBV27 to TRBJ2-7, with 11 bases matching TRBD2. CDR1 and CDR2 from the germline V gene are MNHEY and SMNVEV (reference sequence). Trimming cost V 7 bases and J 2 bases; bases outside gene matches: 4. CDR3 length: 14 amino acids. The CDR3 region is CASKLAGAAYEQYF. CDR3 DNA sequence: TGTGCCAGCAAACTAGCGGGAGCGGCCTACGAGCAGTACTTC.

The chain recombines TRBV7-8 with TRBJ2-7; TRBD2 agrees at 9 bases. Germline lookup yields CDR1 SGHVS and CDR2 FQNEAQ. This CDR3 is 16 amino acids long. V lost 3 bases, J lost 2 bases, and 8 bases stayed unmatched. CDR3 region: CASSFGRGGSTYEQYF. Written as DNA, the CDR3 is TGTGCCAGCAGCTTTGGGCGGGGGGGTAGCACCTACGAGCAGTACTTC.